A single sample is the source of the 22 T cell receptor beta chains below, sequenced in a study of blood T cell repertoires in COVID-19. Clones were sequenced by immunoSEQ multiplex PCR, and TCRdb holds only the in-frame ones, with some missing. The sample includes under 300,000 clones, approximately 80% of them seen just once. The specimen was peripheral blood. The origin of the receptors is a woman aged 60 to 75 with active or convalescent COVID-19.

V is TRBV19 and J is TRBJ2-1; possible D gene TRBD1, 5 bases. Trimming left V 5 bases short and J 9 bases short, with 20 bases between. Germline CDR1 LNHDA, CDR2 SQIVND (reference sequence). This CDR3 spans 15 amino acids. Written as DNA, the CDR3 is TGTGCCAGTAGTCCTTTTGGGCTCCAGGGTACTGAGCAGTTCTTC. Translation gives CASSPFGLQGTEQFF.

V is TRBV28 and J is TRBJ1-1; no firm D call. CDR1 and CDR2 (germline): MDHEN, SYDVKM. V gave up 5 bases and J gave up 1 base, with 8 bases separating them. CDR3 length: 13 residues. The DNA of the CDR3 is TGTGCCAGCAGTCGACAAGCGAACACTGAAGCTTTCTTT. Its protein product is CASSRQANTEAFF. The full variable domain, completed using reference TRBV28 and TRBJ1-1, is DVKVTQSSRYLVKRTGEKVFLECVQDMDHENMFWYRQDPGLGLRLIYFSYDVKMKEKGDIPEGYSVSREKKERFSLILESASTNQTSMYLCASSRQANTEAFFGQGTRLTVV.

This rearrangement joins TRBV7-8 to TRBJ1-5, with 8 bases matching TRBD1. This CDR3 comprises 16 residues. CDR1 is SGHVS and CDR2 is FQNEAQ in the germline V gene. The V gene end was trimmed by 1 base and the J gene end by 8 bases; junction bases not matched to a gene: 10. Written as DNA, the CDR3 is TGTGCCAGCAGCTTAGGAGGACAGGGTTATGATGAGCCCCAGCATTTT. Translating it yields CASSLGGQGYDEPQHF. The full variable domain, rest sourced from reference TRBV7-8 and TRBJ1-5, is GAGVSQSPRYKVAKRGQDVALRCDPISGHVSLFWYQQALGQGPEFLTYFQNEAQLDKSGLPSDRFFAERPEGSVSTLKIQRTQQEDSAVYLCASSLGGQGYDEPQHFGDGTRLSIL.

The rearrangement joins TRBV2 to TRBJ2-1; perhaps TRBD2 as D (6 bases). V gave up 2 bases and J gave up 0 bases, with 17 bases separating them. Germline values: CDR1 SNHLY, CDR2 FYNNEI. This CDR3 has 18 amino acids. The CDR3 bases are TGTGCCAGCAGTGAAAGGACCCGGGGGAAGAGCTCCTACAATGAGCAGTTCTTC. Its translation: CASSERTRGKSSYNEQFF.

V and J are TRBV14 and TRBJ2-2, with TRBD1 identical over 7 bases. The ends lost 3 bases at V and 7 bases at J; junction bases unmatched: 8. This CDR3 contains 15 residues. Germline V gives CDR1 SGHDN, CDR2 FVKESK. The CDR3 loop is CASSQVTGNVGELFF. Here the CDR3 DNA reads TGTGCCAGCAGCCAGGTGACAGGGAATGTCGGGGAGCTGTTTTTT.

The chain has TRBV30 and TRBJ1-4, with 9 bases aligning to TRBD1. V lost 3 bases to trimming and J lost 6 bases; unmatched junction nucleotides: 11. From germline, CDR1 is GTSNPN and CDR2 SVGIG (reference sequence). The CDR3 totals 16 residues. In DNA, the CDR3 is TGTGCCTGGAGCGCCGGTCGGGGACAGGGAGATGAAAAACTGTTTTTT. Residues: CAWSAGRGQGDEKLFF.

V is TRBV28 and J is TRBJ2-1; 10 bases match TRBD1. This CDR3 has 16 residues. The germline CDR1 and CDR2 sequences are MDHEN and SYDVKM. The junction had 11 bases not matched to a gene; V was cut back by 3 bases and J by 9 bases. The CDR3 reads CASSFGFGTGVSEQFF. The CDR3 region has the DNA TGTGCCAGCAGTTTTGGCTTCGGGACAGGGGTGAGTGAGCAGTTCTTC.

V gene TRBV3-1 (or the pseudogene TRBV3-2) combines with J gene TRBJ1-1; 8 nucleotides line up with TRBD1. There are 13 residues in the CDR3. CDR1 is LGHDT and CDR2 is YNNKEL in the germline V gene (reference sequence). Trimming cost V 4 bases and J 12 bases; bases outside gene matches: 10. CDR3 protein: CASSPRTQGATFF. DNA for the CDR3: TGTGCCAGCAGCCCTCGCACGCAGGGGGCGACTTTCTTT.

This chain uses TRBV7-9 with TRBJ1-5; 9 bases fit TRBD1. After removal of 3 bases from V and 3 bases from J, the junction contained 9 bases not matched to a gene. The CDR3 consists of 17 residues. From germline, CDR1 is SEHNR and CDR2 FQNEAQ (reference sequence). CDR3 bases: TGTGCCAGCAGCTTGGGACAGGGCCTCGGTTTCAATCAGCCCCAGCATTTT. This translates into CASSLGQGLGFNQPQHF.

The chain carries TRBV11-2 and TRBJ2-1, with TRBD2 as a possible D gene (5 bases). The CDR3 sequence is 16 residues long. Trimming shortened V by 5 bases and J by 5 bases, and 19 bases separated the two germline ends. Germline V gene sequence: CDR1 SGHAT, CDR2 FQNNGV. CDR3 coding DNA: TGTGCCAGCAGCCGCTTTCATCAGCGGTCCAACAATGAGCAGTTCTTC. This gives the protein CASSRFHQRSNNEQFF.

This rearrangement joins TRBV19 to TRBJ1-1, with a possible D match to TRBD1 (6 bases). The CDR3 totals 15 residues. Germline V gene lookup returns CDR1 LNHDA and CDR2 SQIVND (reference sequence). V was cut by 5 bases and J by 0 bases, with 13 bases left in between. In nucleotides, the CDR3 is TGTGCCAGTAGTTTGACAGGTGCTCTGAACACTGAAGCTTTCTTT. Protein sequence: CASSLTGALNTEAFF.

This clone has just one count. The genes are TRBV19 and TRBJ1-2, with 7 bases that match TRBD1. V was pared by 4 bases and J by 8 bases, with 7 bases of the junction left unmatched. Germline V gene data show CDR1 as LNHDA and CDR2 as SQIVND (reference sequence). The CDR3 spans 13 residues. Written as DNA, the CDR3 is TGTGCCAGTAGTACAGGAGGGGGCACGGGCTACACCTTC. This encodes CASSTGGGTGYTF.

Regarding this clone: Within the sample, other DNA sequences also encode this same CDR3. The V and J genes are TRBV5-1 and TRBJ2-2, with a weak D call TRBD1 (6 bases). The CDR3 is made up of 13 amino acids. The V end was cut by 1 base, the J end by 5 bases, with 6 bases between. CDR1 is SGHRS, CDR2 YFSETQ, per germline. CDR3 amino acids: CASSLTGTGELFF. The CDR3 DNA sequence: TGCGCCAGCAGCTTGACAGGGACCGGGGAGCTGTTTTTT.

The chain employs TRBV10-1 and TRBJ1-2, with D perhaps TRBD1 (5 bases). The CDR3 has 14 amino acids. Trimming took 4 bases from V and 2 from J, leaving 11 bases between them. Per germline, CDR1 WNHNN and CDR2 SYGVQD (reference sequence). CDR3 residues: CASSAEGTNYGYTF. The CDR3 DNA follows: TGCGCCAGCAGTGCGGAGGGGACCAACTATGGCTACACCTTC.

This clone was observed a handful of times. The CDR3 here is CASSENPDGYTF. CDR3 bases: TGTGCCAGCAGTGAAAATCCGGATGGCTACACCTTC. The rearrangement links TRBV6-1 to TRBJ1-2; D gene uncertain. CDR3 length: 12 residues. The V end lost 2 bases, the J end lost 6 bases, and 7 bases lay between the germline ends. The germline gives CDR1 MNHNS, CDR2 SASEGT.

The CDR3 loop is CASSEDRGSYEQYF. In DNA form, the CDR3 reads TGTGCCAGCAGCGAGGACAGGGGTTCCTACGAGCAGTACTTC. The rearrangement links TRBV11-2 to TRBJ2-7; 9 bases are a match to TRBD1. CDR1 is SGHAT and CDR2 is FQNNGV in the germline V gene. CDR3 size: 14 residues. With V trimmed by 5 bases and J by 1 base, 3 bases remained unmatched.

The chain recombines TRBV7-3 with TRBJ2-1; TRBD2 agrees at 8 bases. The length of the CDR3 is 16 residues. The V segment lost 10 bases and the J segment 1 base; nucleotides outside the gene matches: 12. Germline CDR1 SGHTA, CDR2 FQGTGA. CDR3 sequence: CATGGDLGRSYNEQFF. The CDR3 DNA sequence: TGTGCCACCGGGGGGGACTTAGGGAGGTCCTACAATGAGCAGTTCTTC. The variable domain in full, with the rest retrieved from reference TRBV7-3 and TRBJ2-1, is GAGVSQTPSNKVTEKGKYVELRCDPISGHTALYWYRQSLGQGPEFLIYFQGTGAADDSGLPNDRFFAVRPEGSVSTLKIQRTERGDSAVYLCATGGDLGRSYNEQFFGPGTRLTVL.

The V gene is TRBV5-5, the J gene TRBJ2-5; 15 bases are a match to TRBD2. The germline gives CDR1 SGHKS, CDR2 YYEKEE (reference sequence). V shed 4 bases and J 1 base; nucleotides not matched to a gene: 8. The CDR3 is 18 residues long. CDR3 amino acids: CASSGRTSGGAVQETQYF. CDR3 in DNA: TGTGCCAGCAGCGGTCGGACTAGCGGGGGGGCCGTCCAAGAGACCCAGTACTTC.

CDR3 in amino acids: CASSERTGWEQYV. The CDR3 bases are TGTGCCAGCAGTGAAAGGACAGGGTGGGAGCAGTACGTC. This chain uses TRBV6-1 with TRBJ2-7; 8 positions match TRBD1. Trimming cost V 2 bases and J 7 bases; bases outside gene matches: 4. From germline, CDR1 is MNHNS and CDR2 SASEGT. The CDR3 has 13 residues.

This chain connects TRBV5-1 to TRBJ2-5, with 7 positions matching TRBD2. The V gene end was trimmed by 2 bases and the J gene end by 3 bases; junction bases not matched to a gene: 1. Germline CDR1 reads SGHRS; CDR2 reads YFSETQ. The CDR3 spans 13 residues. CDR3 sequence (DNA): TGCGCCAGCAGCTTAAGCGGGGAAGAGACCCAGTACTTC. This sequence encodes CASSLSGEETQYF.

This sequence joins TRBV7-2 and TRBJ2-1; TRBD2 agrees at 7 bases. The ends lost 5 bases at V and 2 bases at J; junction bases unmatched: 6. CDR1 is SGHTA and CDR2 is FQGNSA in the germline V gene. CDR3 size: 15 residues. The DNA of the CDR3 is TGTGCCAGCAGCCCACCGGGACTACCCTACAATGAGCAGTTCTTC. Its protein is CASSPPGLPYNEQFF.

The CDR3 loop reads CASSPRSFYEQYF. The CDR3 DNA follows: TGTGCCAGCAGCCCCCGGTCCTTCTACGAGCAGTACTTC. V and J are TRBV7-2 and TRBJ2-7, with D hard to call. This CDR3 spans 13 amino acids. Germline V lookup: CDR1 SGHTA, CDR2 FQGNSA. Trimming removed 5 bases at V and 3 bases at J, with 11 bases between.